This entry lists 18 T cell receptor beta chains sequenced from one sample in a study of T cell repertoires in cytomegalovirus infection. A single record per CDR3 protein comes from TCRdb applying MiXCR to the reads. The sample contains about 400,000 distinct CDR3 sequences, roughly 18% of which appear only once. Sequenced material: PBMCs. Receptors originate from a human donor in good health (CMV status not recorded). Some clones in this sample may be carry-over from other donors' samples.

Concerning this clonotype: A much larger clonotype is one base distant, so this may be a read error. The V gene is TRBV28, the J gene TRBJ2-7, with 11 positions matching TRBD1. Looked up from germline, CDR1 is MDHEN and CDR2 is SYDVKM. The CDR3 is made up of 16 amino acids. The CDR3 nucleotides are TGTACCAGCAGGACAGGGGGCGGGAAAAGCTCCTACGAGCAGTACTTC. Protein sequence: CTSRTGGGKSSYEQYF.

The chain combines TRBV19 with TRBJ1-2; D is unclear. This CDR3 is built from 14 residues. The germline CDR1 and CDR2 sequences are LNHDA and SQIVND (reference sequence). Trimming pared 3 bases from V and 2 bases from J, leaving 10 bases between. The CDR3 loop is CASSMAERNYGYTF. The CDR3 DNA reads as TGTGCCAGTAGTATGGCCGAACGCAACTATGGCTACACCTTC.

The table lists this clonotype with many counts. This chain joins TRBV11-2 and TRBJ2-3; D may be TRBD2 (6 bases). CDR3 length: 15 residues. V was cut by 2 bases and J by 6 bases, with 15 bases left in between. From germline, CDR1 is SGHAT and CDR2 FQNNGV. The CDR3 reads CASSLLDPGADTQYF. Here the CDR3 DNA reads TGTGCCAGCAGCTTACTTGACCCGGGAGCGGATACGCAGTATTTT.

A remark on this clonotype: This clone may be a read error of a much larger clone one base away. V usage is TRBV27 and J usage is TRBJ2-1, with D unresolved. Germline V gives CDR1 MNHEY, CDR2 SMNVEV (reference sequence). The CDR3 runs to 16 residues. CDR3 region: CASSLSPGPNYNEPFF. In nucleotides, the CDR3 is TGTGCCAGCAGTTTATCCCCAGGCCCAAACTACAATGAGCCGTTCTTC.

This clonotype has more than one count but fewer than ten. The chain recombines TRBV2 with TRBJ2-5; TRBD2 agrees at 7 bases. Germline V gene data show CDR1 as SNHLY and CDR2 as FYNNEI. The V segment lost 8 bases and the J segment 4 bases; nucleotides outside the gene matches: 10. CDR3 size: 14 residues. The CDR3 protein is CASVGRETGETQYF. Here the CDR3 DNA reads TGTGCCAGCGTGGGGCGGGAGACTGGAGAGACCCAGTACTTC. The whole variable domain, filled in from reference TRBV2 and TRBJ2-5, reads EPEVTQTPSHQVTQMGQEVILRCVPISNHLYFYWYRQILGQKVEFLVSFYNNEISEKSEIFDDQFSVERPDGSNFTLKIRSTKLEDSAMYFCASVGRETGETQYFGPGTRLLVL.

This clonotype was seen ten or more times. The genes are TRBV7-2 and TRBJ2-5; no clear D. The CDR3 totals 13 residues. V was cut by 5 bases and J by 7 bases, with 14 bases left in between. Germline lookup yields CDR1 SGHTA and CDR2 FQGNSA. The CDR3, as DNA: TGTGCCAGCAGCGAAGGACCAGACGGGACCCAGTACTTC. Translating gives CASSEGPDGTQYF.

In this sample, this clonotype turned up many times. The CDR3 protein is CASSLEDGYGYTF. The CDR3 DNA sequence: TGTGCCAGCAGTTTAGAGGATGGCTATGGCTACACCTTC. The chain links TRBV12-3 or TRBV12-4 to TRBJ1-2; D unresolved. The CDR3 consists of 13 residues. Trimming removed 1 base from V and 4 bases from J, with 7 bases in between.

This clonotype was recorded a few times. As DNA, the CDR3 is TGCAGTACGGCCATGTTGGGTTACCGGGACCGAAATTCACCCCTCCACTTT. Amino acid sequence: CSTAMLGYRDRNSPLHF. This chain links TRBV20-1 with TRBJ1-6, with D possibly matching TRBD1 (5 bases). The CDR3 covers 17 residues. V lost 8 bases to trimming and J lost 7 bases, with 27 bases between them. Germline V gives CDR1 DFQATT, CDR2 SNEGSKA (reference sequence).

This clonotype was detected only a few times. This chain uses TRBV30 with TRBJ2-7; D unclear. Germline-derived CDR1 and CDR2 are GTSNPN and SVGIG (reference sequence). Trimming took 0 bases from V and 2 from J, leaving 5 bases between them. The CDR3 runs 12 residues. The CDR3 DNA follows: TGTGCCTGGAGTGTATCGCCCTACGAGCAGTACTTC. Translating it yields CAWSVSPYEQYF.

V and J are TRBV2 and TRBJ1-1, with 9 bases identical to TRBD1. The CDR3 totals 13 residues. V gave up 8 bases and J gave up 0 bases; unmatched junction bases: 1. Per the germline V gene, CDR1 is SNHLY and CDR2 is FYNNEI. CDR3 protein: CASGTGMNTEAFF. The CDR3 DNA sequence: TGTGCCAGCGGGACAGGGATGAACACTGAAGCTTTCTTT.

This chain links TRBV5-6 with TRBJ2-1; TRBD2 aligns across 10 bases. J gave up 4 bases and V 4 bases, and 11 bases lay outside the gene matches. The germline V gene has CDR1 SGHDT and CDR2 YYEEEE. CDR3 length: 17 amino acids. CDR3 DNA sequence: TGTGCCAGCAGCCTGACCTTAGCGGGAGGAACTTACAATGAGCAGTTCTTC. Amino acids: CASSLTLAGGTYNEQFF.

This clonotype was seen a handful of times. This rearrangement joins TRBV6-4 to TRBJ1-2; 8 bases map to TRBD1. V lost 5 bases and J lost 8; bases outside the gene matches: 10. The CDR3 has 14 amino acids. Germline values: CDR1 MRHNA, CDR2 SNTAGT. CDR3 loop: CASSQLTGVGGYTF. The CDR3 DNA reads TGTGCCAGCAGTCAATTGACAGGGGTAGGGGGCTACACCTTC.

This clonotype has a count of ten or more. The gene calls are TRBV7-2 and TRBJ2-7, with 10 bases fitting TRBD1. The germline V gene has CDR1 SGHTA and CDR2 FQGNSA. The CDR3 has 14 amino acids. The V segment lost 6 bases and the J segment 6 bases; nucleotides outside the gene matches: 8. The CDR3 sequence is CASSDRGLISEQYF. The CDR3 bases are TGTGCCAGCAGTGACAGGGGGCTTATTTCCGAGCAGTACTTC. Drawing the rest from reference TRBV7-2 and TRBJ2-7, the complete variable domain is GAGVSQSPSNKVTEKGKDVELRCDPISGHTALYWYRQSLGQGLEFLIYFQGNSAPDKSGLPSDRFSAERTGGSVSTLTIQRTQQEDSAVYLCASSDRGLISEQYFGPGTRLTVT.

This clonotype was found many times. This chain connects TRBV12-5 to TRBJ1-5; D unclear. The germline V and J ends were trimmed by 5 bases and 10 bases, with 15 bases remaining between them. CDR1 and CDR2 (germline): LGHNT, FRNRAP. This CDR3 is built from 13 residues. CDR3 protein: CASGQTDVRPQHF. CDR3 nucleotides: TGTGCTAGTGGTCAGACGGACGTGCGCCCCCAGCATTTT.

The V and J genes are TRBV7-2 and TRBJ2-4, with TRBD2 matching 15 bases. With 5 bases clipped from V and 12 bases from J, the junction kept 5 bases outside the gene matches. Germline V lookup: CDR1 SGHTA, CDR2 FQGNSA. This CDR3 spans 14 amino acids. In DNA form, the CDR3 reads TGTGCCAGCAGCCCGGGACTAGCGGGGGGAAATCAGTACTTC. This gives the protein CASSPGLAGGNQYF.

This clonotype was picked up many times. This chain links TRBV19 with TRBJ2-4, with D uncertain. CDR3 length: 17 amino acids. The ends were cut back, 0 bases at V and 2 bases at J, with 14 bases in the middle. From germline, CDR1 is LNHDA and CDR2 SQIVND (reference sequence). The CDR3 DNA reads TGTGCCAGTAGTATAGATCTTGGCTCTGGGACCAAAAACATTCAGTACTTC. Its translation is CASSIDLGSGTKNIQYF.

V usage is TRBV15 and J usage is TRBJ2-1; 7 nucleotides line up with TRBD2. Looked up from germline, CDR1 is LNHNV and CDR2 is YYDKDF (reference sequence). The V segment lost 2 bases and the J segment 6 bases; nucleotides outside the gene matches: 7. CDR3 length: 15 residues. The CDR3 loop is CATSRTLAMANEQFF. CDR3 sequence (DNA): TGTGCCACCAGCAGAACACTAGCGATGGCCAATGAGCAGTTCTTC.

This clonotype was counted ten times or more. This chain links TRBV7-2 with TRBJ1-2; D uncertain. V was pared by 1 base and J by 3 bases, with 15 bases between. Germline CDR1 and CDR2: SGHTA and FQGNSA. The CDR3 contains 16 residues. The CDR3 DNA sequence: TGTGCCAGCAGCTTAGTGGGGTTACAGCTTGACTATGGCTACACCTTC. Translated, it gives CASSLVGLQLDYGYTF.